This T cell receptor beta chain is drawn from a study of T-cell reconstitution after alpha-beta-depleted transplantation in children. This clonotype was detected only a few times. The antigen is undetermined. Study results and limitations: Several patients had high TCRbeta diversity at day 60; it came from surviving recipient T cells and thymic progenitors. T-cell counts and diversity were attributed mostly to newly produced T cells one year after transplant. Several hundred expanded graft clones reportedly were the source of alpha-beta T cells about two months after transplant.

The CDR3 has 13 amino acids. Germline CDR1 SQVTM, CDR2 ANQGSEA. V lost 3 bases and J lost 4, with 12 bases in between. Unique molecular identifiers were used to barcode this TCRbeta library. One entry per CDR3 protein, called by TCRdb with MiXCR from the PCR reads. The data contain around 580,000 distinct CDR3 sequences, 20% to 30% of them seen just once; the ten biggest clones take up less than 40%. The sequenced sample was PBMCs, obtained before TCRalphabeta/CD19-depleted stem cell transplant. This chain connects TRBV29-1 to TRBJ1-1, with D perhaps TRBD1 (6 bases). This TCR came from a boy under two years old with Wiskott-Aldrich syndrome, due to receive a stem cell transplant. Written as DNA, the CDR3 is TGCAGCGTTGATAAGGGGGGGAGCACTGAAGCTTTCTTT. Translation gives CSVDKGGSTEAFF.